This TCR beta chain derives from a study of blood T cell repertoires in COVID-19. Looking at the study overall: Collection of acute and convalescent COVID-19 samples took place in the United States, Italy and Spain. In each case, the material was cDNA or gDNA derived from T cells, B-cell-depleted T cells, or PBMCs.

Germline CDR1 is SEHNR and CDR2 is FQNEAQ (reference sequence). V lost 5 bases, J lost 2 bases, and 11 bases stayed unmatched. The CDR3 length is 17 residues. This clone was seen a few times. Study processing details: Reference gene primer amplification in the assay estimated nucleated cell counts. Produced via immunoSEQ multiplex PCR; TCRdb's table is partial and in-frame only. Clone size and the V and J calls come from that table; the DNA yielded D and trimming. The data hold about 84,000 clones, with about 83% observed a single time. The chain recombines TRBV7-9 with TRBJ2-3; 9 bases are shared with TRBD2. The sequence came from a woman of 80 years or more with acute or convalescent COVID-19. Material for sequencing was peripheral blood. Written as DNA, the CDR3 is TGTGCCAGCAGCCCCTGGCTGACTAGCGGATCCACAGATACGCAGTATTTT. This codes for CASSPWLTSGSTDTQYF.